The 8 T cell receptor beta chains given below trace back to one sample, sequenced in a study of early T cells in non-severe SARS-CoV-2 infection. One entry per CDR3 protein, called by TCRdb with MiXCR from the 5' RACE reads. The data show fewer than 130,000 distinct CDR3 sequences, over 9.5% seen once. Sequencing used whole blood, obtained at baseline. All receptors come from an adult who was a healthcare worker with PCR-confirmed SARS-CoV-2 infection or an uninfected control (not recorded which).

The chain couples TRBV5-1 to TRBJ2-5; possible D gene TRBD2, 6 bases. The CDR3 loop spans 13 amino acids. Germline V gives CDR1 SGHRS, CDR2 YFSETQ. Between the trimmed V and J ends, which lost 6 bases and 5 bases, there was a span of 14 bases. CDR3 protein: CASNSARGETQYF. In DNA, the CDR3 is TGCGCCAGCAACTCAGCGCGGGGCGAGACCCAGTACTTC.

This clonotype has only a few counts. A junction end diverges from the germline sequence, so it may reflect a read error. The genes are TRBV5-1 and TRBJ1-6, with D possibly matching TRBD1 (5 bases). The CDR3 length is 17 residues. The V gene's germline CDR1 is SGHRS and CDR2 YFSETQ. DNA of the CDR3: TGCGCCAGCAGCCTAACAGGCGCTAGCTCCTATAATTCACCCCTCCATTTT. Translation gives CASSLTGASSYNSPLHF.

This clonotype was counted between two and nine times. CDR3 DNA sequence: TGTGCCAGCAGCTACAGCTCCGGACAGACTAATGAAAAACTGTTTTTT. Translation gives CASSYSSGQTNEKLFF. The chain recombines TRBV7-9 with TRBJ1-4; possible D gene TRBD1, 6 bases. The CDR3 loop spans 16 amino acids. Trimming stripped 4 bases from V and 2 bases from J, with 14 bases between. Germline lookup yields CDR1 SEHNR and CDR2 FQNEAQ (reference sequence).

This clonotype was recorded a few times. This rearrangement joins TRBV29-1 to TRBJ2-7, with D possibly matching TRBD1 (6 bases). CDR1 is SQVTM and CDR2 is ANQGSEA in the germline V gene. Trimming took 4 bases from V and 0 from J, leaving 19 bases between them. This CDR3 spans 16 amino acids. This CDR3 is CSVVRQGTSASYEQYF. The CDR3 nucleotides are TGCAGCGTTGTTCGTCAGGGGACCTCCGCCTCCTACGAGCAGTACTTC.

The chain recombines TRBV9 with TRBJ2-7, with 11 positions matching TRBD1. The trim removed 4 bases at V and 4 bases at J, leaving 10 bases unmatched. CDR3 length: 16 amino acids. Germline values: CDR1 SGDLS, CDR2 YYNGEE. The CDR3 coding sequence is TGTGCCAGCAGCCGTAACCGGGACAGGGGGGGTTACGAGCAGTACTTC. This gives the protein CASSRNRDRGGYEQYF.

This clonotype was seen only a few times. The V and J genes are TRBV19 and TRBJ2-1; maybe TRBD2 (7 bases). This CDR3 is built from 14 residues. Per germline, CDR1 LNHDA and CDR2 SQIVND (reference sequence). Trimming left V 10 bases short and J 9 bases short, with 22 bases between. CDR3 nucleotide sequence: TGTGCCACCCGTCCCGGGGGGCAGGCCAGTGAGCAGTTCTTC. Its translation is CATRPGGQASEQFF. The full variable domain, completed using reference TRBV19 and TRBJ2-1, is DGGITQSPKYLFRKEGQNVTLSCEQNLNHDAMYWYRQDPGQGLRLIYYSQIVNDFQKGDIAEGYSVSREKKESFPLTVTSAQKNPTAFYLCATRPGGQASEQFFGPGTRLTVL.

The chain carries TRBV9 and TRBJ2-1; 7 bases are a match to TRBD1. CDR1 SGDLS and CDR2 YYNGEE come from the germline V gene. The CDR3 runs 16 residues. With 4 bases clipped from V and 5 bases from J, the junction kept 12 bases outside the gene matches. CDR3 sequence: CASSLHFDRVDNEQFF. The DNA for the CDR3 is TGTGCCAGCAGCTTACACTTCGACAGGGTCGACAATGAGCAGTTCTTC.

Many counts were recorded for this clonotype. This rearrangement joins TRBV5-5 to TRBJ1-5, with D unresolved. The CDR3 spans 12 residues. Germline CDR1 reads SGHKS; CDR2 reads YYEKEE (reference sequence). V was pared by 4 bases and J by 6 bases, with 8 bases between. Here the CDR3 DNA reads TGTGCCAGCAGCCAACCAAGTCAGCCCCAGCATTTT. It codes for CASSQPSQPQHF.